Only a few counts were recorded for the clone carrying this TCR beta chain. Its antigen is as yet unknown. TCR beta CDR3 sequences were amplified from RNA transcripts. First-round RT-PCR with HTBI primers amplified the TCR CDR3 region. TCRdb reprocessed the multiplex PCR reads via MiXCR and lists one record per CDR3 protein. This table has approximately 600,000 distinct CDR3 sequences, approximately 15% appearing once. This CDR3 has 16 amino acids. CDR1 and CDR2 (germline): LGHDT, YNNKEL (reference sequence). The V and J ends lost 4 bases and 8 bases, in that order; junction bases with no gene match: 16. These data come from a study of T cells in Graves' hyperthyroidism and ophthalmopathy. Exclusion followed for patients with uncontrolled infection, other autoimmune disease, pregnancy or lactation. Diagnostic decisions used clinical symptoms, serum thyroxine and TRAb, thyroid ultrasound and orbital computed tomography.

Overall study findings and caveats: A 13 V-J signature model discriminated ophthalmopathy versus stable hyperthyroidism.

This rearrangement joins TRBV3-1 to TRBJ1-2, with 7 bases that match TRBD1. Sequencing was performed on blood. The receptor was isolated from a woman aged 18 to 35 with Graves' ophthalmopathy. CDR3 bases: TGTGCCAGCAGCCTGGAGGGGGCGACTTCGGAAGCAGGCTACACCTTC. Its translation: CASSLEGATSEAGYTF.